This T cell receptor (beta chain) was obtained from a study of OX40 agonist ivuxolimab in advanced cancers. Profiled with immunoSEQ multiplex PCR; TCRdb holds only in-frame clones, not every one. The table records about 61,000 clones, 87% of them present only once. Whole-study results and caveats: Averaged across samples, CD8+ T cells carried more expanded clones than CD4+ did.

As for this clone: Its antigen is not identified.

The germline gives CDR1 LGHNA, CDR2 YSLEER. The CDR3 spans 15 residues. The germline V and J ends were trimmed by 0 bases and 3 bases, with 11 bases remaining between them. The TCR originated in an adult with an advanced solid tumor such as melanoma, head and neck, liver or kidney cancer. This chain uses TRBV4-3 with TRBJ1-1; the D gene is possibly TRBD1 (5 bases). This sample comprised CD4+ or CD8+ T cells sorted from blood, obtained in a trial of the OX40 agonist ivuxolimab. The CDR3 protein is CASSQDFARDTEAFF. The CDR3 DNA is TGCGCCAGCAGCCAAGATTTCGCCAGGGACACTGAAGCTTTCTTT.